Here is one TCR beta chain with its context. What it recognizes is unknown. This record comes from a study of EBV T-cell therapy then PD-1 blockade in nasopharyngeal carcinoma. The protocol was immunoSEQ multiplex PCR, while the TCRdb copy is restricted to in-frame clones and leaves out a portion. Of 20,000 or so clones listed, 82% were seen once; the top ten hold around 24%. The treatment is: AdE1-LMPpoly-expanded autologous EBV-specific T-cell therapy followed by anti-PD-1 nivolumab. Germline CDR1 is MNHEY and CDR2 is SMNVEV (reference sequence). J was trimmed by 7 bases and V by 6 bases; bases with no gene match: 6. This CDR3 comprises 13 residues.

The sequencing used CD8+ T cells from blood, collected at day -245 from a patient whose treatment included autologous EBV-specific T cells and nivolumab. The V call is TRBV27, the J call TRBJ2-5; 9 nucleotides agree with TRBD1. The TCR comes from a man in his forties or fifties with nasopharyngeal carcinoma. CDR3 nucleotides: TGTGCCAGCAGCATCACAGGGGGCCGGACCCAGTACTTC. This codes for CASSITGGRTQYF.